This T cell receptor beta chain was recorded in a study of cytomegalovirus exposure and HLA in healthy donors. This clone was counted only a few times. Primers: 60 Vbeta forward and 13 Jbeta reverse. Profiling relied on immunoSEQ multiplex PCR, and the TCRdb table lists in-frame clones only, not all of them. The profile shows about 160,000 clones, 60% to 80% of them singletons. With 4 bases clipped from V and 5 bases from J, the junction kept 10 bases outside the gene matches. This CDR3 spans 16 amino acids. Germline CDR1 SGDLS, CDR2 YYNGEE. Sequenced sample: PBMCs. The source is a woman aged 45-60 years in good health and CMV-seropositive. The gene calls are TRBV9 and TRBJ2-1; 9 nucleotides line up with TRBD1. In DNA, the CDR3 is TGTGCCAGCAGCCACCGAGACAGGGGGTACCACAATGAGCAGTTCTTC. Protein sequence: CASSHRDRGYHNEQFF.